This TCR beta chain was identified in a study of cytomegalovirus exposure and HLA in healthy donors. Study overall: From donors who were HLA-typed, an early data release held 65 million to 85 million unique TCRs. Study-wide results and limits: Owing to their indistinguishability, certain V segments, notably TRBV6-2 and TRBV6-3, were excluded. Rarity characterized most TCR sequences, yet some public TCRs appeared in many donors.

Germline CDR1 reads MDHEN; CDR2 reads SYDVKM. V lost 8 bases and J lost 9, with 17 bases in between. This CDR3 spans 13 amino acids. Turning to this clone: What it binds is not known.

Both 60 Vbeta primers and 13 Jbeta primers went into the PCR. The repertoire was sequenced with immunoSEQ multiplex PCR; TCRdb's copy has only in-frame clones and lacks some. The sample has around 200,000 clones, over 80% seen once. The source of this sequence is a man aged 50 to 59 in good health and CMV-seronegative. This chain links TRBV28 with TRBJ1-5; D not certain. The sequencing sample was made of PBMCs. The CDR3: CASRLVGSRPQHF. The CDR3 DNA is TGTGCCAGCCGACTGGTCGGCTCTCGGCCCCAGCATTTT.